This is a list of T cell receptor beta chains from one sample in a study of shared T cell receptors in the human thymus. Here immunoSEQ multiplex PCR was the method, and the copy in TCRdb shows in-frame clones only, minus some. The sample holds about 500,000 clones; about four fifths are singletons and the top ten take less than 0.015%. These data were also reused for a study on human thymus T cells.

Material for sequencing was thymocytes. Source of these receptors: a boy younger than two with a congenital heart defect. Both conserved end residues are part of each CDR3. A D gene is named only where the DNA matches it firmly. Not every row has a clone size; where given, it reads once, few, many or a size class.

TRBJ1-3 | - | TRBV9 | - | CASSVGQTSGNTIYF | TGTGCCAGCAGCGTAGGACAGACCTCTGGAAACACCATATATTTT
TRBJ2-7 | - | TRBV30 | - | CAWSHDTSYEQYF | TGTGCCTGGAGTCATGACACATCCTACGAGCAGTACTTC
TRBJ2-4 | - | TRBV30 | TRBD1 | CAWSFQVGDRENIQYF | TGTGCCTGGAGTTTCCAAGTTGGGGACAGGGAAAACATTCAGTACTTC
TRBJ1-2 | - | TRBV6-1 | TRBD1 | CASTEARQGNYGYTF | TGTGCCAGCACCGAAGCCCGACAGGGGAACTATGGCTACACCTTC
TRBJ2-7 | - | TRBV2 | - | CASSTAGERTYEQYF | TGTGCCAGCAGTACTGCAGGGGAGAGGACCTACGAGCAGTACTTC
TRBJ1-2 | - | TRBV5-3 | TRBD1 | CARSGRTGGLYGYTF | TGTGCCAGAAGCGGGAGGACAGGGGGCCTCTATGGCTACACCTTC
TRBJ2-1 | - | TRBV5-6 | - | CASTRVWSSSYNEQFF | TGTGCCAGCACCCGGGTTTGGAGCAGCTCCTACAATGAGCAGTTCTTC
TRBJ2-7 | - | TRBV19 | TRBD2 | CASSIGGRRGTYEQYF | TGTGCCAGTAGTATAGGAGGAAGGCGGGGGACCTACGAGCAGTACTTC
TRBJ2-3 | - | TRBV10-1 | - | CASSDTIPPTDTQYF | TGCGCCAGCAGTGATACTATTCCCCCCACAGATACGCAGTATTTT
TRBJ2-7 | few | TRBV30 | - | CAWSVFTGDGCEQYF | TGTGCCTGGAGTGTATTTACGGGAGATGGCTGCGAGCAGTACTTC
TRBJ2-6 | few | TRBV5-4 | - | CASSPEWGAGANVLTF | TGTGCCAGCAGCCCTGAATGGGGGGCTGGGGCCAACGTCCTGACTTTC
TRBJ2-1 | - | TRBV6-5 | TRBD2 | CASSYGGLAVNNEQFF | TGTGCCAGCAGTTACGGGGGACTAGCGGTCAACAATGAGCAGTTCTTC
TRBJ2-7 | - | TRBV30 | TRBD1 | CAWSGTRTGQPYEQYF | TGTGCCTGGAGTGGTACCCGGACAGGGCAACCCTACGAGCAGTACTTC
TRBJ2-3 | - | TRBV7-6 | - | CASSLTGSTDTQYF | TGTGCCAGCAGCCTAACAGGGAGCACAGATACGCAGTATTTT
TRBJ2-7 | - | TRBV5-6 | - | CASSTRGPYEQYF | TGTGCCAGCAGTACCAGGGGTCCCTACGAGCAGTACTTC
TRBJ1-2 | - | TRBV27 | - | CASSDDSLDGYTF | TGTGCCAGCAGTGACGACAGCCTGGATGGCTACACCTTC
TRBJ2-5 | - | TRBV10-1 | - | CASSPDRHYQETQYF | TGCGCCAGCAGTCCGGACAGACACTACCAAGAGACCCAGTACTTC
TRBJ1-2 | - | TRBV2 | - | CASSTLDSYFNYGYTF | TGTGCCAGCAGTACCTTGGACAGCTACTTTAACTATGGCTACACCTTC
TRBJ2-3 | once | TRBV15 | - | CATSGTSTDTQYF | TGTGCCACCAGCGGGACTAGCACAGATACGCAGTATTTT
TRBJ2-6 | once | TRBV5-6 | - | CASSVVGALGANVLTF | TGTGCCAGCAGCGTGGTGGGGGCACTGGGGGCCAACGTCCTGACTTTC
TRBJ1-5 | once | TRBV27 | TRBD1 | CASSLRGKGGTPNQPQHF | TGTGCCAGCAGTTTAAGGGGGAAAGGGGGCACCCCCAATCAGCCCCAGCATTTT
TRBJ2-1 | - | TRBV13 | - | CASSLKGEPYNEQFF | TGTGCCAGCAGCTTAAAGGGAGAACCTTACAATGAGCAGTTCTTC
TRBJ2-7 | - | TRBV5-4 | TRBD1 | CASSLAGTADRGPQYF | TGTGCCAGCAGCTTGGCCGGGACAGCCGACCGGGGCCCGCAGTACTTC
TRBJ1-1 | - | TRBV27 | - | CASSLMAGKTEAFF | TGTGCCAGCAGTTTAATGGCAGGGAAGACTGAAGCTTTCTTT
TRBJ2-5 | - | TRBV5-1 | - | CASSLTRQKQETQYF | TGCGCCAGCAGCTTGACGCGCCAAAAACAAGAGACCCAGTACTTC
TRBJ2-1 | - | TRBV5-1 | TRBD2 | CASSHPRLAETQQFF | TGCGCCAGCAGCCATCCCCGACTAGCGGAGACTCAGCAGTTCTTC
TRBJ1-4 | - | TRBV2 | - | CASTLRQWEKLFF | TGTGCCAGCACCTTAAGACAGTGGGAAAAACTGTTTTTT
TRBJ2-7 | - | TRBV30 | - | CAWRGDNSRGEQYF | TGTGCCTGGAGAGGGGACAACTCCCGTGGCGAGCAGTACTTC
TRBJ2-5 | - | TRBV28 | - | CASSLHSPPQETQYF | TGTGCCAGCAGTTTACATAGTCCACCCCAAGAGACCCAGTACTTC
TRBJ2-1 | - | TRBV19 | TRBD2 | CASSNSGTSNEQFF | TGTGCCAGTAGTAATTCCGGGACTAGCAATGAGCAGTTCTTC